Following are 23 T cell receptor beta chains from one sample sequenced in a study of identical twins. Each CDR3 protein is one row after TCRdb ran MiXCR on the 5' RACE reads. The sample shows about 1.7 million distinct CDR3 sequences, less than 35% of them seen only once. The sample consisted of cord blood. These receptors originate from a newborn girl in good health.

This clonotype has a handful of counts. V and J are TRBV5-1 and TRBJ2-1; 10 nucleotides agree with TRBD2. Germline lookup yields CDR1 SGHRS and CDR2 YFSETQ. The CDR3 contains 12 residues. J was trimmed by 13 bases and V by 4 bases; bases with no gene match: 5. The CDR3 is CASSIGTSDQFF. CDR3 bases: TGCGCCAGCAGCATAGGGACTAGCGACCAGTTCTTC.

The rearrangement joins TRBV30 to TRBJ1-1; D possibly corresponds to TRBD1 (6 bases). The CDR3 extends over 13 amino acids. Trimming shortened V by 8 bases and J by 0 bases, and 13 bases separated the two germline ends. Germline V gene lookup returns CDR1 GTSNPN and CDR2 SVGIG (reference sequence). Here the CDR3 reads CALKGGMNTEAFF. DNA of the CDR3: TGTGCCCTAAAAGGGGGGATGAACACTGAAGCTTTCTTT. Variable domain in full (rest from reference TRBV30 and TRBJ1-1): SQTIHQWPATLVQPVGSPLSLECTVEGTSNPNLYWYRQAAGRGLQLLFYSVGIGQISSEVPQNLSASRPQDRQFILSSKKLLLSDSGFYLCALKGGMNTEAFFGQGTRLTVV.

This clonotype has just a few counts. The chain joins TRBV25-1 to TRBJ1-4; D possibly corresponds to TRBD1 (5 bases). Germline V gene sequence: CDR1 MGHDK, CDR2 SYGVNS. The CDR3 is 14 residues long. V lost 3 bases and J 3 bases, leaving 8 bases between the germline ends. The CDR3 sequence: CASSEGLPNEKLFF. Written as DNA, the CDR3 is TGTGCCAGCAGTGAGGGACTTCCTAATGAAAAACTGTTTTTT. Together with reference TRBV25-1 and TRBJ1-4, the CDR3 gives the full variable domain: EADIYQTPRYLVIGTGKKITLECSQTMGHDKMYWYQQDPGMELHLIHYSYGVNSTEKGDLSSESTVSRIRTEHFPLTLESARPSHTSQYLCASSEGLPNEKLFFGSGTQLSVL.

The genes are TRBV2 and TRBJ2-1; D not resolved. TRBJ2-7 explains the end of the DNA better; the J call may be wrong. The CDR3 consists of 15 residues. Germline V CDR1 and CDR2: SNHLY, FYNNEI. The CDR3 nucleotides are TGTGCCAGCAGCCACCACTTGACGTCCTACAATGAGCAGTACTTC. Translated: CASSHHLTSYNEQYF.

Ten or more counts support this clonotype. CDR3 in amino acids: CSARTSAYEQYF. The DNA for the CDR3 is TGCAGTGCTAGGACTAGCGCCTACGAGCAGTACTTC. The J gene is TRBJ2-7, the V gene TRBV20-1; 8 bases line up with TRBD2. V was clipped by 3 bases and J by 2 bases; unmatched bases: 0. The CDR3 runs 12 residues. Germline CDR1 reads DFQATT; CDR2 reads SNEGSKA (reference sequence).

This sequence joins TRBV5-1 and TRBJ1-6; D gene ambiguous. Germline CDR1 reads SGHRS; CDR2 reads YFSETQ. The V end was cut by 1 base, the J end by 8 bases, with 7 bases between. CDR3 length: 13 residues. CDR3 in amino acids: CASSLKADSPLHF. The CDR3 DNA follows: TGCGCCAGCAGCTTGAAGGCGGATTCACCCCTCCACTTT.

This clonotype was seen a few times. A read error may be the cause here, since a much bigger clone is one base away. The chain is built from TRBV29-1 and TRBJ2-5; D perhaps matches TRBD2 (5 bases). The CDR3 totals 14 residues. Germline V gene lookup returns CDR1 SQVTM and CDR2 ANQGSEA. Trimming pared 4 bases from V and 11 bases from J, leaving 23 bases between. CDR3 sequence: CSVVRVPDDNEQYF. CDR3 DNA sequence: TGCAGCGTTGTGAGGGTTCCGGATGACAATGAGCAGTACTTC.

This clonotype has just one count. A much larger clone sits a single nucleotide away, making a read error possible. The chain links TRBV7-9 to TRBJ2-5; the match to TRBD2 covers 11 bases. The J segment lost 11 bases and the V segment lost 5 bases, leaving 13 bases of the junction unmatched. Germline loops: CDR1 SEHNR, CDR2 FQNEAQ (reference sequence). The CDR3 loop spans 15 amino acids. This CDR3 reads CASSLTSGGSNEQYF. CDR3 DNA sequence: TGTGCCAGCAGCCTTACTAGCGGGGGTTCCAATGAGCAGTACTTC.

The rearrangement links TRBV27 to TRBJ2-1, with 12 bases that match TRBD1. This CDR3 has 18 amino acids. CDR1 and CDR2 (germline): MNHEY, SMNVEV (reference sequence). After removal of 11 bases from V and 6 bases from J, the junction contained 20 bases not matched to a gene. This chain's CDR3 is CASLRGTGGGGPANEQFF. CDR3 DNA: TGTGCCTCTTTAAGGGGGACAGGGGGCGGCGGCCCAGCCAATGAGCAGTTCTTC.

This clonotype was seen more than once but under ten times. V usage is TRBV6-5 and J usage is TRBJ2-3, with 7 bases that match TRBD2. Germline V gene data show CDR1 as MNHEY and CDR2 as SVGAGI. V was pared by 2 bases and J by 3 bases, with 20 bases of the junction left unmatched. CDR3 length: 20 residues. In nucleotides, the CDR3 is TGTGCCAGCAGTTACGGCAGGGTGAGGGGCGGGAGAGTAGAAACAGATACGCAGTATTTT. Translating gives CASSYGRVRGGRVETDTQYF.

The CDR3 reads CSGRQGAYNEQYF. The CDR3 coding sequence is TGCAGTGGTAGGCAGGGGGCCTACAATGAGCAGTACTTC. This sequence joins TRBV20-1 and TRBJ2-1; 8 positions match TRBD1. The better agreement between TRBJ2-7 and the DNA end casts doubt on the J call. The germline V gene encodes CDR1 DFQATT and CDR2 SNEGSKA (reference sequence). There are 13 residues in the CDR3.

This clonotype was counted a single time. CDR3 amino acids: CAWSVTLGGNGYTF. For the CDR3, the DNA is TGTGCCTGGAGTGTAACTCTAGGGGGCAATGGCTACACCTTC. The V and J genes are TRBV30 and TRBJ1-2; TRBD1 aligns across 7 bases. V lost 0 bases and J lost 6; bases outside the gene matches: 7. CDR1 is GTSNPN and CDR2 is SVGIG in the germline V gene (reference sequence). The length of the CDR3 is 14 residues.

The chain employs TRBV9 and TRBJ2-5; D not certain. CDR3 length: 12 amino acids. Trimming stripped 3 bases from V and 5 bases from J, with 8 bases between. From germline, CDR1 is SGDLS and CDR2 YYNGEE. CDR3 bases: TGTGCCAGCAGCGGAGACACGGAGACCCAGTACTTC. It codes for CASSGDTETQYF.

This chain links TRBV6-1 with TRBJ2-5, with D maybe TRBD2 (6 bases). CDR3 length: 12 amino acids. The V gene's germline CDR1 is MNHNS and CDR2 SASEGT. V lost 2 bases and J lost 11, with 12 bases in between. CDR3 DNA sequence: TGTGCCAGCAGTGAAAGGAGGGTAGGGCAGTACTTC. Its translation: CASSERRVGQYF.

J is TRBJ2-7 and V is TRBV12-3 or TRBV12-4; 8 nucleotides agree with TRBD2. The CDR3 totals 13 residues. V shed 7 bases and J 9 bases; nucleotides not matched to a gene: 11. The CDR3 DNA reads as TGTGCCAGCACATACGCGCGGGGGGCCGCGCAGTACTTC. It is translated as CASTYARGAAQYF.

Remarks on this clonotype: The DNA is omitted, as the CDR3 cannot be located on it reliably, and the CDR3 follows TCRdb's listing. The rearrangement uses TRBV7-2 and TRBJ2-7; TRBD1 is taken as the D call from the table, unchecked against the DNA. Germline CDR1 and CDR2: SGHTA and FQGNSA. The CDR3 spans 15 residues, counting both ends. CDR3 region: CASSFGPGASYELYF.

V and J are TRBV19 and TRBJ2-5; the D gene is possibly TRBD2 (5 bases). Trimming cost V 1 base and J 5 bases, with 5 bases left between them. The germline CDR1 and CDR2 sequences are LNHDA and SQIVND (reference sequence). The CDR3 is 12 residues long. The CDR3 sequence is CASSIGGETQYF. Written as DNA, the CDR3 is TGTGCCAGTAGTATAGGCGGGGAGACCCAGTACTTC.

This clonotype came up a few times. The gene calls are TRBV20-1 and TRBJ2-7; D gene ambiguous. Trimming took off 4 bases at V and 0 bases at J, with 10 bases between the two ends. The CDR3 extends over 13 amino acids. Germline CDR1 DFQATT, CDR2 SNEGSKA (reference sequence). The chain's CDR3 is CSAIRSSSYEQYF. The DNA for the CDR3 is TGCAGTGCTATCAGGTCAAGCTCCTACGAGCAGTACTTC.

In its sample, this clonotype was seen many times. The chain has TRBV4-2 and TRBJ2-5; D is perhaps TRBD1 (5 bases). The DNA matches TRBJ2-7 better at its end, which makes the J call doubtful. The CDR3 length is 14 residues. Germline CDR1 and CDR2: LGHNA and YNFKEQ. The CDR3 DNA reads TGTGCCAGCAGCCAAGATACAAAAAGGGGCGAGCAGTACTTC. Amino acids: CASSQDTKRGEQYF.

The rearrangement joins TRBV5-1 to TRBJ2-2; perhaps TRBD2 as D (6 bases). Between the trimmed V and J ends, which lost 7 bases and 0 bases, there was a span of 10 bases. The CDR3 totals 14 residues. Looked up from germline, CDR1 is SGHRS and CDR2 is YFSETQ. The CDR3 nucleotides are TGCGCCAGCGGTAGCGGACCGAACACCGGGGAGCTGTTTTTT. Translation gives CASGSGPNTGELFF.

The gene calls are TRBV20-1 and TRBJ1-2; no clear D gene. The CDR3 length is 14 residues. V dropped 0 bases and J dropped 4 bases, with 12 bases sitting between them. Germline V lookup: CDR1 DFQATT, CDR2 SNEGSKA (reference sequence). CDR3 DNA: TGCAGTGCTAGAGAGGTGGGGTGGGGCTATGGCTACACCTTC. It is translated as CSAREVGWGYGYTF.

A few counts support this clonotype. The chain links TRBV7-8 to TRBJ1-2; D unclear. Between the trimmed V and J ends, which lost 1 base and 1 base, there was a span of 7 bases. Per the germline V gene, CDR1 is SGHVS and CDR2 is FQNEAQ. This CDR3 region has 14 residues. CDR3 protein: CASSLDFVNYGYTF. CDR3 sequence (DNA): TGTGCCAGCAGCTTAGACTTTGTTAACTATGGCTACACCTTC.

In the case of this clonotype: One end of the junction fails to match germline, which may point to a read error. The rearrangement uses TRBV28 and TRBJ2-7, with D hard to call. Germline CDR1 MDHEN, CDR2 SYDVKM. This CDR3 is 11 amino acids long. As DNA, the CDR3 is TGTACCAGCAGCCCGTCTTACGAGCAGTACTTC. Translated: CTSSPSYEQYF.